This T cell receptor beta chain was identified in a study of cytomegalovirus exposure and HLA in healthy donors. Study-level background: The 95 to 150 validation repertoires used the same platform as the roughly 620 first-cohort repertoires, a later analysis reported.

Donors came from a validation cohort of some 130 subjects, distinct from the first 666-subject cohort. With respect to this clone: Antigen specificity is unknown.

Assay used: immunoSEQ multiplex PCR; TCRdb lists only in-frame clones, some missing. The table lists 71,000 or so clones, approximately 94% of them singletons. Overall study results and limits: The study designated over 150 TCR beta chains cytomegalovirus-associated. The CMV antigen specificity of a few CMV-associated chains was confirmed through in vitro analysis.

J gave up 8 bases and V 6 bases, and 13 bases lay outside the gene matches. The CDR3 sequence is 15 residues long. The V gene's germline CDR1 is MNHNS and CDR2 SASEGT. Specimen: PBMCs. The chain links TRBV6-1 to TRBJ1-2; 9 bases map to TRBD1. The receptor was isolated from a man between 18 and 35 years old in good health and CMV-seropositive. In nucleotides, the CDR3 is TGTGCCAGCAGCGACCATTTAACAGGGGGCAGCGGCTACACCTTC. It codes for CASSDHLTGGSGYTF.